What follows are 9 T cell receptor beta chains derived from one specimen sequenced in a study of vaccination and CD4 T cells after COVID-19. Treatment denoted: approximately nine-day PBMC culture with coronavirus spike peptide pools or control peptides (ViraFEST assay). CD4+ T cells of the unexposed donor were collected before the COVID-19 pandemic (2011-2018). An Oncomine TCR Beta short-read assay was used to sequence the DNA from cultured CD4+ T cells. Genomic DNA was drawn out of CD4+ T cells grown in culture. TCRdb ran MiXCR on the PCR reads and lists one entry per CDR3 protein. The table lists about 6,300 distinct CDR3 sequences, 33% of them singletons. No antigen has been assigned to these receptors. Sequencing was done on a sample of CD4+ T cells from blood, cultured in vitro. The receptors were sampled from a human donor in good health.

This clonotype was found a few times. DNA for the CDR3: TGCAGTGCTAGATTGCTAGCGGGAGGGCCAGGCGAGCAGTACTTC. Residues: CSARLLAGGPGEQYF. The J gene is TRBJ2-7, the V gene TRBV20-1, with 12 positions matching TRBD2. Germline V lookup: CDR1 DFQATT, CDR2 SNEGSKA (reference sequence). V shed 2 bases and J 6 bases; nucleotides not matched to a gene: 8. There are 15 residues in the CDR3.

The genes are TRBV7-8 and TRBJ1-6, with a possible D match to TRBD1 (6 bases). Germline-derived CDR1 and CDR2 are SGHVS and FQNEAQ. The CDR3 covers 16 residues. V lost 0 bases to trimming and J lost 6 bases, with 12 bases between them. The CDR3 loop is CASSLAGTIVNSPLHF. CDR3 coding DNA: TGTGCCAGCAGCTTAGCAGGGACAATCGTTAATTCACCCCTCCACTTT. The full variable domain, completed using reference TRBV7-8 and TRBJ1-6, is GAGVSQSPRYKVAKRGQDVALRCDPISGHVSLFWYQQALGQGPEFLTYFQNEAQLDKSGLPSDRFFAERPEGSVSTLKIQRTQQEDSAVYLCASSLAGTIVNSPLHFGNGTRLTVT.

In its sample, this clonotype was seen a few times. The chain employs TRBV29-1 and TRBJ1-1, with D possibly TRBD1 on 6 matching bases. The CDR3 extends over 13 amino acids. Trimming left V 4 bases short and J 2 bases short, with 11 bases between. The germline V gene encodes CDR1 SQVTM and CDR2 ANQGSEA. CDR3 sequence (DNA): TGCAGCGTTGCGGTACAGGGAAACACTGAAGCTTTCTTT. Encoded protein: CSVAVQGNTEAFF.

This clonotype was seen a few times. The rearrangement links TRBV27 to TRBJ2-1, with D hard to call. Trimming shortened V by 3 bases and J by 0 bases, and 9 bases separated the two germline ends. CDR3 length: 15 residues. The germline CDR1 and CDR2 sequences are MNHEY and SMNVEV (reference sequence). The CDR3 DNA is TGTGCCAGCAGTTTTCAGGCACTCTCCTACAATGAGCAGTTCTTC. Encoded protein: CASSFQALSYNEQFF.

This clonotype has more than one count but fewer than ten. The chain carries TRBV6-2 or TRBV6-3 and TRBJ2-1; no firm D call. CDR3 length: 17 amino acids. V was pared by 6 bases and J by 5 bases, with 23 bases between. Per germline, CDR1 MNHEY and CDR2 SVGEGT. This CDR3 reads CASSPIPPAHTHNEQFF. The CDR3 DNA reads TGTGCCAGCAGCCCAATCCCCCCAGCCCACACACACAATGAGCAGTTCTTC.

V usage is TRBV5-5 and J usage is TRBJ2-4; D is unresolved. CDR3 length: 12 amino acids. Trimming cost V 0 bases and J 8 bases, with 6 bases left between them. From germline, CDR1 is SGHKS and CDR2 YYEKEE (reference sequence). The CDR3 reads CASSLDLDIQYF. The CDR3 bases are TGTGCCAGCAGCTTGGACCTGGACATTCAGTACTTC.

The V and J genes are TRBV28 and TRBJ2-7; no definite D call. From germline, CDR1 is MDHEN and CDR2 SYDVKM. The CDR3 covers 16 residues. The V and J ends lost 8 bases and 5 bases respectively, with 25 bases between them. The CDR3 nucleotides are TGTGCCAGCTCGAAGGGCCCCCTCCTACTTGCCCACGAGCAGTACTTC. This sequence encodes CASSKGPLLLAHEQYF.

The V call is TRBV7-6, the J call TRBJ2-5, with 16 bases matching TRBD2. CDR1 SGHVS and CDR2 FNYEAQ come from the germline V gene. The length of the CDR3 is 21 residues. J gave up 4 bases and V 2 bases, and 16 bases lay outside the gene matches. The chain's CDR3 is CASSLNSPQGLAGGKRETQYF. Written as DNA, the CDR3 is TGTGCCAGCAGCTTAAATTCCCCCCAGGGACTAGCGGGAGGGAAGCGAGAGACCCAGTACTTC.

This clonotype has only a few counts. This sequence joins TRBV11-3 and TRBJ1-1; 8 bases line up with TRBD1. Trimming removed 5 bases from V and 4 bases from J; junction bases left unmatched: 3. Germline-derived CDR1 and CDR2 are SGHNT and YENEEA. The CDR3 extends over 13 amino acids. The CDR3 loop reads CASSSGQGTEAFF. The CDR3, as DNA: TGTGCCAGCAGCAGCGGACAGGGCACTGAAGCTTTCTTT.